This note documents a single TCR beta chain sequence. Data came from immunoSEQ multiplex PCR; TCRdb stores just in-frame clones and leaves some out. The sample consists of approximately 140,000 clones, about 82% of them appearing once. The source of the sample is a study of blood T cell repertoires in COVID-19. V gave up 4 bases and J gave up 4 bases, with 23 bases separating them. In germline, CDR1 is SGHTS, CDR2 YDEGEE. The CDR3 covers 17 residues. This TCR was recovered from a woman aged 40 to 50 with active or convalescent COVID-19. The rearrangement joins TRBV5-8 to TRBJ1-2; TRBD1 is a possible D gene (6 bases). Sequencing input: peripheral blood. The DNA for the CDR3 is TGTGCCAGCAGCGAGTCCTACCGGCAGGGGCCTCGCTATGGCTACACCTTC. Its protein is CASSESYRQGPRYGYTF.